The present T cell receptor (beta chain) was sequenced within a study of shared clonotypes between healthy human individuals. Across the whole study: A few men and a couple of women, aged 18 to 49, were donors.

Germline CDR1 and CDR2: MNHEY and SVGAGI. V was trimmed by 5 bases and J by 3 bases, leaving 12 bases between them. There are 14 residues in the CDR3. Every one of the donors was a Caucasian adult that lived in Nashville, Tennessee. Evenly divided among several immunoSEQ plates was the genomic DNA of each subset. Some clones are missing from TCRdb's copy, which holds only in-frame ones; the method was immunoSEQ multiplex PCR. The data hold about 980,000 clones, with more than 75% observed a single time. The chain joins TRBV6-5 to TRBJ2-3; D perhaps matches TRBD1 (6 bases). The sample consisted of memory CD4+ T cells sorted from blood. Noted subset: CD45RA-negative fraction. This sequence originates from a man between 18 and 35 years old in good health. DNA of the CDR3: TGTGCCAGCAGTCCGGCAGGGGAAACAGATACGCAGTATTTT. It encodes CASSPAGETDTQYF.